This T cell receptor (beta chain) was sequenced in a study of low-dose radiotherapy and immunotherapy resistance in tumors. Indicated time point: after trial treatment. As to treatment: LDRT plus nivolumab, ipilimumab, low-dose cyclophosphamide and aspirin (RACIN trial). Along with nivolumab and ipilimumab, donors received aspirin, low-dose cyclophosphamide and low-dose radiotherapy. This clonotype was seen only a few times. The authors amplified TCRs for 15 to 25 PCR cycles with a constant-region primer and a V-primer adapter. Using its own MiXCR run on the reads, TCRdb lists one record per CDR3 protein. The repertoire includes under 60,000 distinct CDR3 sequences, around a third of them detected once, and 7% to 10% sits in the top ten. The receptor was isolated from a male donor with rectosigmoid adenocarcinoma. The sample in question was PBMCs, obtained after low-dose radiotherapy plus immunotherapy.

CDR3: CASSLGLAGSYEQYF. CDR3 nucleotides: TGTGCCAGCAGCTTAGGACTAGCGGGCTCCTACGAGCAGTACTTC. V is TRBV7-3 and J is TRBJ2-7, with 11 bases that match TRBD2. Germline lookup yields CDR1 SGHTA and CDR2 FQGTGA. J gave up 0 bases and V 2 bases, and 0 bases lay outside the gene matches. The CDR3 runs to 15 residues.